This T cell receptor beta chain was captured in a study of metastatic and nonmetastatic thyroid tumors. Patients underwent thyroid surgery, and none had received any treatment before it. From the PCR reads, TCRdb re-called clones with MiXCR. The sample has about 34,000 clones, roughly 35% seen once. The sequenced sample consisted of tumor tissue. The clonotype originates from a female donor with papillary thyroid cancer or a benign thyroid nodule (not recorded which). Some clones in this sample may be carry-over from other donors' samples.

CDR3 amino acids: CASSQDGLDEQDEQYF. In DNA, the CDR3 is TGCGCCAGCAGCCAAGATGGGTTGGATGAACAGGACGAGCAGTACTTC. The gene calls are TRBV4-3 and TRBJ2-7; maybe TRBD1 (5 bases). The CDR3 totals 16 residues. Germline values: CDR1 LGHNA, CDR2 YSLEER. Trimming removed 0 bases at V and 5 bases at J, with 17 bases between.